The clone carrying this TCR beta chain occurred a few times. This entry is derived from a study of blood T cells in healthy people across ages. PCR was performed a second time for roughly 6 to 12 cycles using a sample-barcoded 5' primer and a J-beta primer mix. Each of the samples gave a minimum of 2.5 million paired-end reads that contained CDR3. MiXCR was run by TCRdb on the 5' RACE reads, yielding one entry per CDR3 protein. The sample includes some 850,000 distinct CDR3 sequences, about a quarter seen only once; the top ten take over 2.5%. This CDR3 is built from 14 residues. The V end was cut by 7 bases, the J end by 8 bases, with 20 bases between. These same data were also listed under a study on T cells of mothers and their children. That publication notes: With unrelated pairs as the comparison, related mother-child pairs had a slightly higher overlap that was not significant.

Sequencing was done on a sample of blood. This chain connects TRBV12-3 or TRBV12-4 to TRBJ1-2; D gene ambiguous. This receptor was taken from a boy between 5 and 17 years old in good health. CDR3 residues: CASTFPPLAGGYTF. The DNA for the CDR3 is TGTGCCAGCACCTTTCCCCCTTTAGCGGGCGGCTACACCTTC.